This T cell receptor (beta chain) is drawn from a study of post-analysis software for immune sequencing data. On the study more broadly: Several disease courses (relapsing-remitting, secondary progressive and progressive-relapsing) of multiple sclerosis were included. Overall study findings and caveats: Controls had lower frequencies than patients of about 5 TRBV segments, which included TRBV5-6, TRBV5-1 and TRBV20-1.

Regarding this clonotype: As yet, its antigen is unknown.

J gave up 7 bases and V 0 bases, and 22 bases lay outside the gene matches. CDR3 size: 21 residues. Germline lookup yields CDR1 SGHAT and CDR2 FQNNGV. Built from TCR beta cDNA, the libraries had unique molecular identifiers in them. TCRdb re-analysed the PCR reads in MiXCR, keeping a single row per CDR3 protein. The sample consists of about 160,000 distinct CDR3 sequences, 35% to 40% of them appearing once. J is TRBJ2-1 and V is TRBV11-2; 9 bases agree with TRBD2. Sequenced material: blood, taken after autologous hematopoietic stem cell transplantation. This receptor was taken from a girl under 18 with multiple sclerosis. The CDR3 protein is CASSLDLPIFAGGPSSNEQFF. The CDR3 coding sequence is TGTGCCAGCAGCTTAGACCTTCCGATATTTGCGGGAGGGCCCTCTTCGAATGAGCAGTTCTTC.